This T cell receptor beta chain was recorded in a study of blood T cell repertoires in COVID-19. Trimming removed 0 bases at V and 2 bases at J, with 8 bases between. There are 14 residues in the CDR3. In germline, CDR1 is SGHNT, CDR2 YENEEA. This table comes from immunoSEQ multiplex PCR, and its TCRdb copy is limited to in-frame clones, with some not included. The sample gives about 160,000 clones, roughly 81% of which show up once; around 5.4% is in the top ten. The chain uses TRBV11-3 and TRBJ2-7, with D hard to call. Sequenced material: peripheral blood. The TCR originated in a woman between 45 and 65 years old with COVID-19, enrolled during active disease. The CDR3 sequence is CASSLESQAYEQYF. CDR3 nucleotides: TGTGCCAGCAGCTTAGAGTCTCAGGCCTACGAGCAGTACTTC.